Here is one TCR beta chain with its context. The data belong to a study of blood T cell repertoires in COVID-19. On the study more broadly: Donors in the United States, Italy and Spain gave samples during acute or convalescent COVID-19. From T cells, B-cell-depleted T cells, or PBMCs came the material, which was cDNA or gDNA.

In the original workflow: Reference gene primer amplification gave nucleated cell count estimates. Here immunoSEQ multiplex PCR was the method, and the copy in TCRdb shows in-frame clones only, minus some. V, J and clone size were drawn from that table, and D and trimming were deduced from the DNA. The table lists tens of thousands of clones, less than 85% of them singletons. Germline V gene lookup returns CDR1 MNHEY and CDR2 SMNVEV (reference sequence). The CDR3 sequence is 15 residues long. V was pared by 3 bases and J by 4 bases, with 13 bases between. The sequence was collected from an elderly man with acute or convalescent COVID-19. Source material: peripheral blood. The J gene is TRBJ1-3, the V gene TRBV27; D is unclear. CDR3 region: CASSFSPLPGNTIYF. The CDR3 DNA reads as TGTGCCAGCAGTTTCAGTCCTCTCCCCGGAAACACCATATATTTT.